The T cell receptor (beta chain) described here comes from a study of blood T cell repertoires in COVID-19. The CDR3 has 14 residues. Looked up from germline, CDR1 is GTSNPN and CDR2 is SVGIG (reference sequence). Trimming left V 2 bases short and J 4 bases short, with 15 bases between. Per the original methods: Scientists estimated how many nucleated cells there were by amplifying reference gene primers. The repertoire was sequenced with immunoSEQ multiplex PCR; TCRdb's copy has only in-frame clones and lacks some. V, J and clone size reflect that table, while D and trimming were determined from the DNA. The sample lists hundreds of thousands of clones; 70% to 90% were seen once. This clone was detected once.

This TCR came from a woman between 70 and 85 years old with COVID-19, enrolled during active disease. This chain links TRBV30 with TRBJ2-7; tentative D call: TRBD1 (6 bases). Sequencing was done on a sample of peripheral blood. The CDR3 loop reads CAWSSQGTRYEQYF. The CDR3 nucleotides are TGTGCCTGGAGTTCTCAGGGGACCCGATACGAGCAGTACTTC.